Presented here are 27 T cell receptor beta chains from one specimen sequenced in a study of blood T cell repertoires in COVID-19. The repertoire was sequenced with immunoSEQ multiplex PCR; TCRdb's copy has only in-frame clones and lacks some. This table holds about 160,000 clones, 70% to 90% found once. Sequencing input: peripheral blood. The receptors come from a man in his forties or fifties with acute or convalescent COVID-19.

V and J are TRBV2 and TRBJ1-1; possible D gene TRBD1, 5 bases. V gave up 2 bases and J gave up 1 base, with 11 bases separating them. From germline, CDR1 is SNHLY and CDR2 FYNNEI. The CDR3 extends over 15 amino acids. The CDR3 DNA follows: TGTGCCAGCAGTGAAAGGGCAGGGCAGAACACTGAAGCTTTCTTT. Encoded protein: CASSERAGQNTEAFF.

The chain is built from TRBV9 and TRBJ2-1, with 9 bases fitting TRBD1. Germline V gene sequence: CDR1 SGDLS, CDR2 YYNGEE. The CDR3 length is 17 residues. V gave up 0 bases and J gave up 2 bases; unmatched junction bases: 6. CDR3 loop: CASSVAGQGIAYNEQFF. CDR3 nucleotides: TGTGCCAGCAGCGTAGCTGGACAGGGGATAGCCTACAATGAGCAGTTCTTC.

Written as DNA, the CDR3 is TGTGCCAGCAGTAAACTAGCGGGGGGGCACAATGAGCAGTTCTTC. Translated: CASSKLAGGHNEQFF. The chain couples TRBV6-5 to TRBJ2-1; 13 bases are shared with TRBD2. CDR1 and CDR2 from the germline V gene are MNHEY and SVGAGI. The junction had 3 bases not matched to a gene; V was cut back by 5 bases and J by 5 bases. The CDR3 consists of 15 residues.

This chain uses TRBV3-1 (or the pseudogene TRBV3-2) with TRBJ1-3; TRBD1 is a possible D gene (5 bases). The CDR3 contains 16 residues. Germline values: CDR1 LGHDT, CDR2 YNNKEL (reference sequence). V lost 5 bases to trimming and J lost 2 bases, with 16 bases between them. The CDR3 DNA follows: TGTGCCAGCAGCAGGGTGCAGGGCGGGACTGGAAACACCATATATTTT. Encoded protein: CASSRVQGGTGNTIYF.

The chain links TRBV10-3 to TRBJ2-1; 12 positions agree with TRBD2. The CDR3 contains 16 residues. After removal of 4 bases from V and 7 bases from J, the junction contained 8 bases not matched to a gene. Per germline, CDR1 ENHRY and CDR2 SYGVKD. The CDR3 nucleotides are TGTGCCATCAGTGCGCCTAGCGGGGGGGAACTTAATGAGCAGTTCTTC. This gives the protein CAISAPSGGELNEQFF.

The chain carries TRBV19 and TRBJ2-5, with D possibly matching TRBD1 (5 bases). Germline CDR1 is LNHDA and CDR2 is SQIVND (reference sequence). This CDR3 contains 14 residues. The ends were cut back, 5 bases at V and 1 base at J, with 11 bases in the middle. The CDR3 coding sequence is TGTGCCAGTAGTCAGACAGCTTTCCAAGAGACCCAGTACTTC. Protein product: CASSQTAFQETQYF.

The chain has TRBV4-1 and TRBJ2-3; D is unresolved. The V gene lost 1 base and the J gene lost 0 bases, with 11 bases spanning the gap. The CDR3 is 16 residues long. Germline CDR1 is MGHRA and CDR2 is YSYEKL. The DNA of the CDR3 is TGCGCCAGCAGCCAAGTTCCAGATTTTAGCACAGATACGCAGTATTTT. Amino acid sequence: CASSQVPDFSTDTQYF.

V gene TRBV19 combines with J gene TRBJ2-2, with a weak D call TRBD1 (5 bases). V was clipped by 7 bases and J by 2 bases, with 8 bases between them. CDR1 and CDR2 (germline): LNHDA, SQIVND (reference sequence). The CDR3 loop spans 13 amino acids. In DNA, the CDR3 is TGTGCCAGTACCGACAGAAACACCGGGGAGCTGTTTTTT. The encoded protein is CASTDRNTGELFF.

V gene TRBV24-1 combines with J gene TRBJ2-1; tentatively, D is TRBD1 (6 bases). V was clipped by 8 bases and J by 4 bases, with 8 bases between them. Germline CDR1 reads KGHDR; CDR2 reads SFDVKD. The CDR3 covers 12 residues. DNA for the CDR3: TGTGCCACCACGGACAGATACAATGAGCAGTTCTTC. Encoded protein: CATTDRYNEQFF.

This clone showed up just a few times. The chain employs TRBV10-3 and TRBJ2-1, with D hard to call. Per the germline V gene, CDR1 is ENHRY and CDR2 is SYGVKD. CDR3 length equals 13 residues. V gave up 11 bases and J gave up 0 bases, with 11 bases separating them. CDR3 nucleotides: TGTGCCGTGCGGAAATCCTCCTACAATGAGCAGTTCTTC. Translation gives CAVRKSSYNEQFF.

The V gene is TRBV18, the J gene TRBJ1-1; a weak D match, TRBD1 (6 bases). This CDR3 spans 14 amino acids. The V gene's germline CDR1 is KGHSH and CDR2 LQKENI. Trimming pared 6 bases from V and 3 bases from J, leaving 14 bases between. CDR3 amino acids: CASSYWAGDTEAFF. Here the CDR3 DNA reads TGTGCCAGCTCCTACTGGGCAGGGGACACTGAAGCTTTCTTT.

The DNA for the CDR3 is TGTGCCATCAGTCAGGGGGCTGGAAACACCATATATTTT. As protein: CAISQGAGNTIYF. The rearrangement links TRBV10-3 to TRBJ1-3; 7 positions match TRBD1. CDR3 length: 13 amino acids. In germline, CDR1 is ENHRY, CDR2 SYGVKD. Germline trimming cut 5 bases from V and 2 bases from J; bases unmatched to any gene: 0.

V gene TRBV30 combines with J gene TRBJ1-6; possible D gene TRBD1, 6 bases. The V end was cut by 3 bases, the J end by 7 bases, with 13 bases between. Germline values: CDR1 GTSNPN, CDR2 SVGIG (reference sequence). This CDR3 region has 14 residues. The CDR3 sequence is CAWRGQARNSPLHF. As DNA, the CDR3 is TGTGCCTGGAGGGGACAAGCGAGGAATTCACCCCTCCACTTT.

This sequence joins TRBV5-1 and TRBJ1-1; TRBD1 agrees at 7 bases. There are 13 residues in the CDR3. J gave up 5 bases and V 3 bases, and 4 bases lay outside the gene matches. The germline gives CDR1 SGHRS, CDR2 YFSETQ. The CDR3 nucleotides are TGCGCCAGCAGCTGGACAGGTAAAACTGAAGCTTTCTTT. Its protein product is CASSWTGKTEAFF. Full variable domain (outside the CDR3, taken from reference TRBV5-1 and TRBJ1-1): KAGVTQTPRYLIKTRGQQVTLSCSPISGHRSVSWYQQTPGQGLQFLFEYFSETQRNKGNFPGRFSGRQFSNSRSEMNVSTLELGDSALYLCASSWTGKTEAFFGQGTRLTVV.

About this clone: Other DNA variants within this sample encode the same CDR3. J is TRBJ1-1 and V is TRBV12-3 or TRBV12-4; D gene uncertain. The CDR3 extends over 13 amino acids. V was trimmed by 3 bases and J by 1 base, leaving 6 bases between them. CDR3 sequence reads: CASSFGGNTEAFF. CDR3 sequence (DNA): TGTGCCAGCAGTTTCGGTGGGAACACTGAAGCTTTCTTT.

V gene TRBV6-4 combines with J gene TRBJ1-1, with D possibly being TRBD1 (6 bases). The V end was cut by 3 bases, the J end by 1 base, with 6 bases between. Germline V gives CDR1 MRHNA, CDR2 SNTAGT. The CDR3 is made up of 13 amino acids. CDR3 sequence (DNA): TGTGCCAGCAGTGAGGGGGCGAACACTGAAGCTTTCTTT. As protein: CASSEGANTEAFF.

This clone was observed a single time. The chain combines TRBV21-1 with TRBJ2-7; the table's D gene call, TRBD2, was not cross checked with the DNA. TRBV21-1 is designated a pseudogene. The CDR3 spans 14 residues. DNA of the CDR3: TGTGCCAGCAGCCCCCGGGTGATGGCTAACGAGCAGTACTTC. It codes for CASSPRVMANEQYF.

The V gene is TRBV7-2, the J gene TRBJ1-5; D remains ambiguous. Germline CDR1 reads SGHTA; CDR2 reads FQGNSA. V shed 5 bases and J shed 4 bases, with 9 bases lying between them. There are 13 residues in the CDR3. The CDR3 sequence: CASSLSGNQPQHF. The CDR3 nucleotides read TGTGCCAGCAGCCTCTCGGGTAATCAGCCCCAGCATTTT.

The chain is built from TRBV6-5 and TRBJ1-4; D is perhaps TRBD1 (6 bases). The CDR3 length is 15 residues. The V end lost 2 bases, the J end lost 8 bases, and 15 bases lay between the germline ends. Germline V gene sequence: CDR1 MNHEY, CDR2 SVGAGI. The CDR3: CASSYGQGLGEKLFF. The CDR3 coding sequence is TGTGCCAGCAGTTACGGGCAGGGGCTCGGAGAAAAACTGTTTTTT.

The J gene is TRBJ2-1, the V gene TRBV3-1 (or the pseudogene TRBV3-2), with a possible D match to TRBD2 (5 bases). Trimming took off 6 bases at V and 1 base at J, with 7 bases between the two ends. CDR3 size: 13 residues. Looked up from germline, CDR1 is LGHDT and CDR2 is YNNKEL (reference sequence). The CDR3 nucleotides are TGTGCCAGCAGTCGGACTTCCTACAATGAGCAGTTCTTC. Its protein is CASSRTSYNEQFF.

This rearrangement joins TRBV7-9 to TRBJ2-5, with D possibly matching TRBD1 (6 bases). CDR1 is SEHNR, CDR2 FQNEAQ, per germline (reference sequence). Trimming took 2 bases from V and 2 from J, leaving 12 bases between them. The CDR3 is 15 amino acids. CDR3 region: CASSLYSTGQETQYF. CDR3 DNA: TGTGCCAGCAGCTTATACTCGACAGGACAAGAGACCCAGTACTTC.

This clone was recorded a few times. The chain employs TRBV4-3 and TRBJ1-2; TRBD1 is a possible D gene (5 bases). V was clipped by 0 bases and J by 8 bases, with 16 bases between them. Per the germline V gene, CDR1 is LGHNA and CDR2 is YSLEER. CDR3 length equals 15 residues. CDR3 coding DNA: TGCGCCAGCAGCCAAGATAGGAGGGGCGGTTGGGGCTACACCTTC. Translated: CASSQDRRGGWGYTF.

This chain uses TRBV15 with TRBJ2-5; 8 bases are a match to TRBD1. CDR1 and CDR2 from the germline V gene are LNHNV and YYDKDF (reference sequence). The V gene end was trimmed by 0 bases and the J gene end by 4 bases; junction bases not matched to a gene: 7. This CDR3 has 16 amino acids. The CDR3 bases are TGTGCCACCAGCAGAGATAGACAGGGGATTATAGAGACCCAGTACTTC. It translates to CATSRDRQGIIETQYF.

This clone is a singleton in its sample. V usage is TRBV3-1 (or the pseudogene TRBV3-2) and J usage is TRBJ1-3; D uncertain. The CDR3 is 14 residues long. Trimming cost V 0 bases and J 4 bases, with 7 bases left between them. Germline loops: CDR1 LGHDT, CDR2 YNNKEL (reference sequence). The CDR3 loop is CASSQDSSGNTIYF. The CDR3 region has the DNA TGTGCCAGCAGCCAAGACTCCTCCGGAAACACCATATATTTT.

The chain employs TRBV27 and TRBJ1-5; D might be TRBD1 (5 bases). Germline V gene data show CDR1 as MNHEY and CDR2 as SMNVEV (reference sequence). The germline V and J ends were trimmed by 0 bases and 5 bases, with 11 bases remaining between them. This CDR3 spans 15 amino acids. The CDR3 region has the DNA TGTGCCAGCAGTTTATCGCCGGGGGGGGATCAGCCCCAGCATTTT. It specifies CASSLSPGGDQPQHF.

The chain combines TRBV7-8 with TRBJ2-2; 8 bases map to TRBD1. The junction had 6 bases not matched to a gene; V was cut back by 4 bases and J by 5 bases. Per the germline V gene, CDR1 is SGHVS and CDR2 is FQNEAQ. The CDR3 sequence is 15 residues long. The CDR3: CASSSRTGWTGELFF. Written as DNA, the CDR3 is TGTGCCAGCAGCTCCCGGACAGGGTGGACCGGGGAGCTGTTTTTT.

The CDR3: CASTAGISYEQYF. In DNA form, the CDR3 reads TGTGCCAGCACCGCAGGGATATCCTACGAGCAGTACTTC. The genes are TRBV2 and TRBJ2-7; possible D gene TRBD1, 5 bases. Per the germline V gene, CDR1 is SNHLY and CDR2 is FYNNEI. Trimming pared 7 bases from V and 1 base from J, leaving 11 bases between. This CDR3 is built from 13 residues.